This passage covers 27 T cell receptor beta chains from one sample sequenced in a study of blood T cell repertoires in COVID-19. Generated by immunoSEQ multiplex PCR, the TCRdb table keeps only in-frame clones and is missing some. Found here are roughly 330,000 clones, around four fifths of them singletons; the top ten hold approximately 1.1%. The sample was peripheral blood. These receptor sequences come from a woman in her forties or fifties with acute or convalescent COVID-19.

The chain is built from TRBV15 and TRBJ1-2; D is unclear. V lost 0 bases to trimming and J lost 4 bases, with 9 bases between them. The germline V gene has CDR1 LNHNV and CDR2 YYDKDF (reference sequence). This CDR3 comprises 14 residues. In nucleotides, the CDR3 is TGTGCCACCAGCAGAGAGCGGGGTGGCTATGGCTACACCTTC. Its protein is CATSRERGGYGYTF.

V is TRBV7-9 and J is TRBJ1-4, with a weak D call TRBD1 (5 bases). This CDR3 has 16 amino acids. The germline V gene encodes CDR1 SEHNR and CDR2 FQNEAQ (reference sequence). The germline V and J ends were trimmed by 2 bases and 8 bases, with 18 bases remaining between them. The CDR3 reads CASSLSPGLPREKLFF. The CDR3 DNA is TGTGCCAGCAGCTTATCACCGGGACTCCCAAGGGAAAAACTGTTTTTT. Filled out from reference TRBV7-9 and TRBJ1-4, the complete variable domain reads DTGVSQNPRHKITKRGQNVTFRCDPISEHNRLYWYRQTLGQGPEFLTYFQNEAQLEKSRLLSDRFSAERPKGSFSTLEIQRTEQGDSAMYLCASSLSPGLPREKLFFGSGTQLSVL.

This clone appeared once. The gene calls are TRBV18 and TRBJ1-1; D ambiguous. Germline V CDR1 and CDR2: KGHSH, LQKENI. This CDR3 comprises 14 residues. Trimming pared 3 bases from V and 2 bases from J, leaving 10 bases between. In DNA form, the CDR3 reads TGTGCCAGCTCACCCATCCGGGGAAACACTGAAGCTTTCTTT. Its translation is CASSPIRGNTEAFF. Drawing the rest from reference TRBV18 and TRBJ1-1, the complete variable domain is NAGVMQNPRHLVRRRGQEARLRCSPMKGHSHVYWYRQLPEEGLKFMVYLQKENIIDESGMPKERFSAEFPKEGPSILRIQQVVRGDSAAYFCASSPIRGNTEAFFGQGTRLTVV.

This clone was seen once. The chain employs TRBV29-1 and TRBJ1-3; D perhaps matches TRBD1 (6 bases). This CDR3 region has 13 residues. The V gene's germline CDR1 is SQVTM and CDR2 ANQGSEA. Between the trimmed V and J ends, which lost 8 bases and 0 bases, there was a span of 11 bases. CDR3 loop: CSCTGFSGNTIYF. As DNA, the CDR3 is TGCAGCTGTACAGGGTTCTCTGGAAACACCATATATTTT.

V gene TRBV11-3 combines with J gene TRBJ2-5, with 10 bases matching TRBD2. Germline V gene data show CDR1 as SGHNT and CDR2 as YENEEA. The ends lost 5 bases at V and 1 base at J; junction bases unmatched: 1. This CDR3 spans 14 amino acids. As DNA, the CDR3 is TGTGCCAGCAGCCGGACTAGCGGCCAAGAGACCCAGTACTTC. It translates to CASSRTSGQETQYF. Supplemented by reference TRBV11-3 and TRBJ2-5, the full variable domain reads EAGVVQSPRYKIIEKKQPVAFWCNPISGHNTLYWYLQNLGQGPELLIRYENEEAVDDSQLPKDRFSAERLKGVDSTLKIQPAELGDSAVYLCASSRTSGQETQYFGPGTRLLVL.

The rearrangement joins TRBV28 to TRBJ2-7, with a tentative D call TRBD2 (6 bases). Trimming left V 1 base short and J 2 bases short, with 9 bases between. The CDR3 has 14 amino acids. Per the germline V gene, CDR1 is MDHEN and CDR2 is SYDVKM. CDR3 residues: CASSLSGGTYEQYV. The CDR3, as DNA: TGTGCCAGCAGTTTATCCGGGGGAACCTACGAGCAGTACGTC.

The chain links TRBV5-1 to TRBJ1-5; D gene uncertain. CDR1 is SGHRS and CDR2 is YFSETQ in the germline V gene. V gave up 0 bases and J gave up 5 bases, with 15 bases separating them. There are 16 residues in the CDR3. Here the CDR3 DNA reads TGCGCCAGCAGCTTGGCCCCCGGAGACCCCCATCAGCCCCAGCATTTT. Protein: CASSLAPGDPHQPQHF.

The CDR3 DNA reads as TGTGCCAGCAGTGTCCAGGGGCCCAGCACTGAAGCTTTCTTT. Residues: CASSVQGPSTEAFF. This chain joins TRBV2 and TRBJ1-1, with TRBD1 as a possible D gene (6 bases). This CDR3 comprises 14 residues. Trimming pared 4 bases from V and 4 bases from J, leaving 13 bases between. CDR1 is SNHLY and CDR2 is FYNNEI in the germline V gene. The full variable domain, completed using reference TRBV2 and TRBJ1-1, is EPEVTQTPSHQVTQMGQEVILRCVPISNHLYFYWYRQILGQKVEFLVSFYNNEISEKSEIFDDQFSVERPDGSNFTLKIRSTKLEDSAMYFCASSVQGPSTEAFFGQGTRLTVV.

The J gene is TRBJ2-2, the V gene TRBV5-4, with unresolved D. The CDR3 extends over 15 amino acids. V was pared by 0 bases and J by 2 bases, with 8 bases between. Germline CDR1 SGHNT, CDR2 YYREEE (reference sequence). The CDR3 DNA reads TGTGCCAGCAGCTTGGATTTGAGAAACACCGGGGAGCTGTTTTTT. This gives the protein CASSLDLRNTGELFF.

The chain is built from TRBV24-1 and TRBJ1-2, with 8 bases lining up with TRBD1. V was pared by 11 bases and J by 1 base, with 5 bases of the junction left unmatched. This CDR3 has 13 residues. The V gene's germline CDR1 is KGHDR and CDR2 SFDVKD. CDR3 nucleotides: TGTGCCATCCAGGGGGCCGGTAACTATGGCTACACCTTC. It is translated as CAIQGAGNYGYTF.

This chain links TRBV18 with TRBJ2-1; D is possibly TRBD1 (6 bases). Germline V gene data show CDR1 as KGHSH and CDR2 as LQKENI. V lost 6 bases, J lost 0 bases, and 15 bases lay in between. This CDR3 is 16 amino acids long. CDR3: CASSPYTGSSYNEQFF. The CDR3 nucleotides are TGTGCCAGCTCTCCTTATACAGGGAGCTCCTACAATGAGCAGTTCTTC.

The chain links TRBV6-1 to TRBJ2-5; maybe TRBD2 (5 bases). CDR1 is MNHNS and CDR2 is SASEGT in the germline V gene. This CDR3 is built from 14 residues. V lost 2 bases, J lost 5 bases, and 12 bases lay in between. This CDR3 is CASSERGFWETQYF. The CDR3 DNA sequence: TGTGCCAGCAGTGAAAGAGGGTTCTGGGAGACCCAGTACTTC.

The V gene is TRBV15, the J gene TRBJ1-5; tentative D call: TRBD1 (6 bases). The CDR3 is 15 amino acids. Germline V gives CDR1 LNHNV, CDR2 YYDKDF (reference sequence). The V gene lost 0 bases and the J gene lost 6 bases, with 12 bases spanning the gap. In DNA form, the CDR3 reads TGTGCCACCAGCAGAGATAGGGGGTATGCTCAGCCCCAGCATTTT. It codes for CATSRDRGYAQPQHF.

This clone came up a few times. The same CDR3 also results from other DNA sequences found in this sample. The rearrangement uses TRBV9 and TRBJ1-1, with D unresolved. Germline CDR1 is SGDLS and CDR2 is YYNGEE. The CDR3 extends over 14 amino acids. Trimming stripped 0 bases from V and 1 base from J, with 7 bases between. For the CDR3, the DNA is TGTGCCAGCAGCGTAGGGCAGGAGAACACTGAAGCTTTCTTT. It specifies CASSVGQENTEAFF.

The chain has TRBV9 and TRBJ2-2, with TRBD1 as a possible D gene (5 bases). Germline-derived CDR1 and CDR2 are SGDLS and YYNGEE. Trimming took 0 bases from V and 8 from J, leaving 11 bases between them. The CDR3 loop spans 14 amino acids. DNA of the CDR3: TGTGCCAGCAGCGTAGTACAGGTAGCTGGGGAGCTGTTTTTT. It codes for CASSVVQVAGELFF.

J is TRBJ2-1 and V is TRBV5-5; 9 nucleotides line up with TRBD1. V was clipped by 6 bases and J by 12 bases; unmatched bases: 13. Per the germline V gene, CDR1 is SGHKS and CDR2 is YYEKEE (reference sequence). The CDR3 length is 14 residues. The CDR3 region has the DNA TGTGCCAGCATACAGGGGGCCCAGCTACTTGGGCAGTTCTTC. It specifies CASIQGAQLLGQFF. Full variable domain (missing parts from reference TRBV5-5 and TRBJ2-1): DAGVTQSPTHLIKTRGQQVTLRCSPISGHKSVSWYQQVLGQGPQFIFQYYEKEERGRGNFPDRFSARQFPNYSSELNVNALLLGDSALYLCASIQGAQLLGQFFGPGTRLTVL.

The chain employs TRBV7-6 and TRBJ1-2, with D unclear. CDR1 is SGHVS and CDR2 is FNYEAQ in the germline V gene. Trimming cost V 1 base and J 1 base, with 10 bases left between them. The CDR3 covers 15 residues. CDR3 DNA sequence: TGTGCCAGCAGCTTAGGAGAGAACTTTAACTATGGCTACACCTTC. The encoded protein is CASSLGENFNYGYTF. The full variable domain, completed using reference TRBV7-6 and TRBJ1-2, is GAGVSQSPRYKVTKRGQDVALRCDPISGHVSLYWYRQALGQGPEFLTYFNYEAQQDKSGLPNDRFSAERPEGSISTLTIQRTEQRDSAMYRCASSLGENFNYGYTFGSGTRLTVV.

The J gene is TRBJ2-5, the V gene TRBV3-1 (or the pseudogene TRBV3-2); the match to TRBD2 covers 16 bases. Germline CDR1 is LGHDT and CDR2 is YNNKEL (reference sequence). V shed 2 bases and J 5 bases; nucleotides not matched to a gene: 2. This CDR3 is built from 16 residues. The CDR3 protein is CASSQPGLAGGETQYF. The CDR3 DNA is TGTGCCAGCAGCCAACCGGGACTAGCGGGGGGGGAGACCCAGTACTTC.

V and J are TRBV11-2 and TRBJ2-7; 8 positions agree with TRBD2. Germline V CDR1 and CDR2: SGHAT, FQNNGV. Germline trimming cut 5 bases from V and 3 bases from J; bases unmatched to any gene: 3. This CDR3 comprises 13 residues. CDR3 sequence: CASSVSGGYEQYV. The CDR3 DNA is TGTGCCAGCAGCGTAAGCGGGGGCTACGAGCAGTACGTC.

The CDR3 here is CAISVQPDRDGYTF. The CDR3 DNA follows: TGTGCCATCAGTGTACAGCCCGACAGGGATGGCTACACCTTC. The chain links TRBV10-3 to TRBJ1-2; TRBD1 matches at 7 bases. The CDR3 length is 14 residues. The V gene end was trimmed by 4 bases and the J gene end by 6 bases; junction bases not matched to a gene: 8. Germline V gene data show CDR1 as ENHRY and CDR2 as SYGVKD.

V usage is TRBV19 and J usage is TRBJ2-1; D is ambiguous. Trimming stripped 9 bases from V and 4 bases from J, with 16 bases between. Germline values: CDR1 LNHDA, CDR2 SQIVND (reference sequence). The CDR3 runs 14 residues. The CDR3 reads CASHGRNRYNEQFF. The CDR3 bases are TGTGCCAGCCATGGTAGAAATCGATACAATGAGCAGTTCTTC. Supplemented by reference TRBV19 and TRBJ2-1, the full variable domain reads DGGITQSPKYLFRKEGQNVTLSCEQNLNHDAMYWYRQDPGQGLRLIYYSQIVNDFQKGDIAEGYSVSREKKESFPLTVTSAQKNPTAFYLCASHGRNRYNEQFFGPGTRLTVL.

The V gene is TRBV7-2, the J gene TRBJ2-1; D is possibly TRBD2 (6 bases). The CDR3 runs to 17 residues. Germline CDR1 SGHTA, CDR2 FQGNSA. V was pared by 0 bases and J by 2 bases, with 14 bases between. CDR3 DNA: TGTGCCAGCAGCTTAGCGGCCGGGACTCAGGCCTACAATGAGCAGTTCTTC. Amino acid sequence: CASSLAAGTQAYNEQFF. The variable domain in full, completed from reference TRBV7-2 and TRBJ2-1, reads GAGVSQSPSNKVTEKGKDVELRCDPISGHTALYWYRQSLGQGLEFLIYFQGNSAPDKSGLPSDRFSAERTGGSVSTLTIQRTQQEDSAVYLCASSLAAGTQAYNEQFFGPGTRLTVL.

This chain joins TRBV7-8 and TRBJ2-3; TRBD2 agrees at 13 bases. The trim removed 1 base at V and 1 base at J, leaving 5 bases unmatched. This CDR3 has 18 residues. Germline V gene lookup returns CDR1 SGHVS and CDR2 FQNEAQ. DNA for the CDR3: TGTGCCAGCAGCTTAGTACTAGCGGGAGGGCCAGGCACAGATACGCAGTATTTT. It encodes CASSLVLAGGPGTDTQYF.

The rearrangement joins TRBV4-1 to TRBJ2-1; 9 bases are a match to TRBD2. CDR3 length: 13 residues. V dropped 6 bases and J dropped 7; count of bases not matched to a gene: 4. Germline values: CDR1 MGHRA, CDR2 YSYEKL. For the CDR3, the DNA is TGCGCCAGCAGGGGCGGGAGGGAGAATGAGCAGTTCTTC. Protein product: CASRGGRENEQFF.

The genes are TRBV6-5 and TRBJ1-3; no clear D. Trimming removed 6 bases from V and 9 bases from J, with 18 bases in between. Germline-derived CDR1 and CDR2 are MNHEY and SVGAGI. This CDR3 is 14 amino acids long. Here the CDR3 reads CASRETRIGGTIYF. CDR3 coding DNA: TGTGCCAGCAGGGAGACTCGAATCGGAGGCACCATATATTTT.

This chain joins TRBV5-1 and TRBJ1-1, with 7 positions matching TRBD1. The CDR3 runs to 14 residues. Looked up from germline, CDR1 is SGHRS and CDR2 is YFSETQ. Losses at the gene ends were 2 bases for V and 2 bases for J; bases not matched to a gene: 3. CDR3 sequence: CASSFGTVNTEAFF. For the CDR3, the DNA is TGCGCCAGCAGCTTCGGGACAGTAAACACTGAAGCTTTCTTT.

The rearrangement uses TRBV5-4 and TRBJ2-2; the D gene is possibly TRBD1 (6 bases). V gave up 4 bases and J gave up 7 bases, with 14 bases separating them. Germline loops: CDR1 SGHNT, CDR2 YYREEE (reference sequence). This CDR3 comprises 14 residues. This CDR3 is CASSPDRGGGELFF. As DNA, the CDR3 is TGTGCCAGCAGCCCGGACAGAGGGGGCGGGGAGCTGTTTTTT.